The 10 T cell receptor beta chains below were found in one sample sequenced in a study of blood T cells in healthy people across ages. A sample-barcoded 5' primer and a J-beta primer mix were used in a second PCR of roughly 7 to 12 cycles. TCRdb independently ran MiXCR on the 5' RACE reads; one entry per CDR3 protein. The table includes over 450,000 distinct CDR3 sequences, under 30% detected once. These data were also filed under a second study, of T cells of mothers and their children.

Sequencing input: blood. Source of these receptors: a boy younger than 18 in good health.

This clonotype was seen a few times. V usage is TRBV7-9 and J usage is TRBJ2-1; a weak D match, TRBD2 (5 bases). CDR3 length: 15 residues. CDR1 is SEHNR and CDR2 is FQNEAQ in the germline V gene (reference sequence). The V and J ends lost 5 bases and 8 bases respectively, with 19 bases between them. The CDR3 spells CASSPGLPGEYEQFF. The DNA of the CDR3 is TGTGCCAGCAGCCCTGGACTCCCCGGGGAGTATGAGCAGTTCTTC. The whole variable domain, filled in from reference TRBV7-9 and TRBJ2-1, reads DTGVSQNPRHKITKRGQNVTFRCDPISEHNRLYWYRQTLGQGPEFLTYFQNEAQLEKSRLLSDRFSAERPKGSFSTLEIQRTEQGDSAMYLCASSPGLPGEYEQFFGPGTRLTVL.

This clonotype was observed a few times. The chain has TRBV5-1 and TRBJ2-1; TRBD1 agrees at 9 bases. This CDR3 is built from 16 residues. J was trimmed by 4 bases and V by 3 bases; bases with no gene match: 8. Per germline, CDR1 SGHRS and CDR2 YFSETQ. Here the CDR3 reads CASSSEPGQGYNEQFF. Written as DNA, the CDR3 is TGCGCCAGCAGCTCGGAACCGGGACAGGGTTACAATGAGCAGTTCTTC.

CDR3 loop: CASSSPGQSDNEQFF. CDR3 sequence (DNA): TGCGCCAGCAGCTCCCCGGGACAGTCCGACAATGAGCAGTTCTTC. The V call is TRBV5-1, the J call TRBJ2-1; 7 nucleotides match TRBD1. The J segment lost 5 bases and the V segment lost 3 bases, leaving 8 bases of the junction unmatched. The CDR3 loop spans 15 amino acids. Looked up from germline, CDR1 is SGHRS and CDR2 is YFSETQ.

This rearrangement joins TRBV20-1 to TRBJ2-5; 14 bases fit TRBD2. Judging by the DNA end, TRBJ2-7 fits better; the J call may be wrong. This CDR3 has 18 residues. The germline gives CDR1 DFQATT, CDR2 SNEGSKA (reference sequence). DNA for the CDR3: TGCAGTGCTAGAGATGTTCGGACTAGCGGGGGGATTTCCTACGAGCAGTACTTC. Amino acid sequence: CSARDVRTSGGISYEQYF.

This clonotype was seen at least ten times. The chain is built from TRBV28 and TRBJ2-7; 7 bases fit TRBD2. The ends lost 5 bases at V and 4 bases at J; junction bases unmatched: 5. The length of the CDR3 is 13 residues. CDR1 is MDHEN and CDR2 is SYDVKM in the germline V gene. The CDR3, as DNA: TGTGCCAGCAGTGGGCAGGGAGGGTACGAGCAGTACTTC. Encoded protein: CASSGQGGYEQYF.

This clonotype was observed a handful of times. The V gene is TRBV11-2, the J gene TRBJ2-7; 14 bases agree with TRBD2. Germline CDR1 reads SGHAT; CDR2 reads FQNNGV. The V and J ends lost 4 bases and 3 bases, in that order; junction bases with no gene match: 17. The length of the CDR3 is 20 residues. CDR3 bases: TGTGCCAGCAGCTGGCCACCGGGACTAGCGGGGGCACCCCATATCTACGAGCAGTACTTC. Translation gives CASSWPPGLAGAPHIYEQYF. The variable domain in full, completed from reference TRBV11-2 and TRBJ2-7, reads EAGVAQSPRYKIIEKRQSVAFWCNPISGHATLYWYQQILGQGPKLLIQFQNNGVVDDSQLPKDRFSAERLKGVDSTLKIQPAKLEDSAVYLCASSWPPGLAGAPHIYEQYFGPGTRLTVT.

This clonotype was seen more than once but under ten times. This sequence joins TRBV7-2 and TRBJ2-7; D not resolved. The CDR3 has 15 amino acids. Germline V gene data show CDR1 as SGHTA and CDR2 as FQGNSA. V lost 2 bases, J lost 2 bases, and 13 bases lay in between. The CDR3 DNA is TGTGCCAGCAGCTTATGGGCCGAATCTACCTACGAGCAGTACTTC. Amino acids: CASSLWAESTYEQYF.

This clonotype was counted at least ten times. This rearrangement joins TRBV10-3 to TRBJ1-2; no reliable D call. Germline V gives CDR1 ENHRY, CDR2 SYGVKD. This CDR3 spans 12 amino acids. V was cut by 7 bases and J by 8 bases, with 14 bases left in between. CDR3 protein: CAITSGEGGYTF. The CDR3 DNA sequence: TGTGCCATCACCTCCGGGGAAGGAGGCTACACCTTC.

This clonotype was observed a few times. This chain's CDR3 is CASSPAGEGGNIQYF. The CDR3 DNA follows: TGTGCCAGCAGTCCAGCGGGAGAGGGGGGAAACATTCAGTACTTC. The gene calls are TRBV6-4 and TRBJ2-4, with 8 bases that match TRBD2. Germline V gives CDR1 MRHNA, CDR2 SNTAGT. V was pared by 5 bases and J by 6 bases, with 9 bases of the junction left unmatched. The CDR3 runs 15 residues.

There are a few counts of this clonotype. The chain carries TRBV2 and TRBJ2-5; maybe TRBD2 (7 bases). The V and J ends lost 7 bases and 1 base respectively, with 19 bases between them. Per the germline V gene, CDR1 is SNHLY and CDR2 is FYNNEI. The CDR3 length is 16 residues. CDR3 in amino acids: CASKELGGGRQETQYF. The CDR3 DNA reads TGTGCCAGCAAGGAACTTGGGGGGGGGCGCCAAGAGACCCAGTACTTC.